These T cell receptor beta chains were read from a single sample in a study of response to subunit inactivated influenza vaccine. TCRdb reanalysed the RT-PCR reads using MiXCR and keeps one entry per CDR3 protein. The data contain around 480,000 distinct CDR3 sequences, 16% of them seen just once; the ten biggest clones take up roughly 3.1%. This material consisted of CD4+ T cells sorted from PBMCs, taken less than 30 months after vaccination. Receptors originate from a man in his fifties or sixties who received an inactivated influenza vaccine. CDR3s include the opening cysteine and the closing phenylalanine or tryptophan. Fields, in order: D gene, J gene, clone size, V gene, CDR3 protein, CDR3 DNA. The D gene is left open where the match is weak. Size tells how often a clone was seen (once, few, many) or the class of an expanded clone, and some rows leave it out.

D gene: NA
J gene: TRBJ1-1
clone size: few
V gene: TRBV6-1
CDR3 protein: CASSERVKNTEAFF
CDR3 DNA: TGTGCCAGCAGTGAAAGGGTCAAAAACACTGAAGCTTTCTTT

D gene: NA
J gene: TRBJ1-1
clone size: NA
V gene: TRBV4-3
CDR3 protein: CASSQEVGVPEAFF
CDR3 DNA: TGCGCCAGCAGCCAAGAAGTGGGAGTCCCTGAAGCTTTCTTT

D gene: TRBD2
J gene: TRBJ2-1
clone size: NA
V gene: TRBV10-3
CDR3 protein: CAIRGLEGGQYNEQFF
CDR3 DNA: TGTGCCATCAGGGGACTAGAGGGGGGCCAGTACAATGAGCAGTTCTTC

D gene: NA
J gene: TRBJ1-5
clone size: many
V gene: TRBV29-1
CDR3 protein: CSVRRAADQPQHF
CDR3 DNA: TGCAGCGTTCGCCGTGCGGCTGATCAGCCCCAGCATTTT

D gene: NA
J gene: TRBJ2-7
clone size: NA
V gene: TRBV7-2
CDR3 protein: CASSLAKDSYEQYF
CDR3 DNA: TGTGCCAGCAGCTTAGCCAAGGACAGTTACGAGCAGTACTTC

D gene: NA
J gene: TRBJ1-4
clone size: once
V gene: TRBV28
CDR3 protein: CASSPLGTLRSKKLFF
CDR3 DNA: TGTGCCAGCAGTCCCCTGGGAACACTCCGGAGTAAAAAACTGTTTTTT

D gene: NA
J gene: TRBJ2-7
clone size: NA
V gene: TRBV29-1
CDR3 protein: CSVVIRGNEQYF
CDR3 DNA: TGCAGCGTTGTTATCAGGGGAAACGAGCAGTACTTC

D gene: NA
J gene: TRBJ1-4
clone size: few
V gene: TRBV12-3/TRBV12-4
CDR3 protein: CASSMGQAANEKLFF
CDR3 DNA: TGTGCCAGCAGCATGGGGCAGGCCGCTAATGAAAAACTGTTTTTT

D gene: NA
J gene: TRBJ2-2
clone size: NA
V gene: TRBV7-2
CDR3 protein: CASSPQGKLFF
CDR3 DNA: TGTGCCAGCAGCCCGCAGGGAAAGCTGTTTTTT

D gene: TRBD2
J gene: TRBJ2-3
clone size: few
V gene: TRBV10-2
CDR3 protein: CASSDILAGSSTQYF
CDR3 DNA: TGCGCCAGCAGTGACATCCTAGCGGGGTCTTCTACGCAGTATTTT

D gene: TRBD1
J gene: TRBJ2-1
clone size: NA
V gene: TRBV4-3
CDR3 protein: CASSRGGQGFDNEQFF
CDR3 DNA: TGCGCCAGCAGCAGGGGGGGACAGGGGTTTGACAATGAGCAGTTCTTC

D gene: TRBD1
J gene: TRBJ2-7
clone size: NA
V gene: TRBV5-1
CDR3 protein: CASSPQQGATYEQYF
CDR3 DNA: TGCGCCAGCAGCCCGCAACAGGGGGCAACCTACGAGCAGTACTTC

D gene: TRBD1
J gene: TRBJ2-7
clone size: few
V gene: TRBV20-1
CDR3 protein: CSADRDRVGEQYF
CDR3 DNA: TGCAGTGCTGACCGGGACAGGGTTGGCGAGCAGTACTTC

D gene: TRBD2
J gene: TRBJ2-7
clone size: NA
V gene: TRBV29-1
CDR3 protein: CSVPEGLPSYEQYF
CDR3 DNA: TGCAGCGTACCGGAGGGACTACCATCCTACGAGCAGTACTTC

D gene: TRBD1
J gene: TRBJ2-7
clone size: NA
V gene: TRBV25-1
CDR3 protein: CASPVRDRASEQYF
CDR3 DNA: TGTGCCAGCCCAGTGCGGGACAGGGCGAGCGAGCAGTACTTC

D gene: NA
J gene: TRBJ2-3
clone size: NA
V gene: TRBV30
CDR3 protein: CAWSSTLGLAKNTDTQYF
CDR3 DNA: TGTGCCTGGAGTTCAACCCTGGGACTCGCAAAAAACACAGATACGCAGTATTTT

D gene: NA
J gene: TRBJ2-2
clone size: few
V gene: TRBV4-3
CDR3 protein: CASSQDEFGELFF
CDR3 DNA: TGCGCCAGCAGCCAAGATGAGTTCGGGGAGCTGTTTTTT

D gene: TRBD2
J gene: TRBJ2-7
clone size: NA
V gene: TRBV5-1
CDR3 protein: CASTGGTSGYEQYF
CDR3 DNA: TGCGCCAGCACGGGGGGGACTAGCGGTTACGAGCAGTACTTC

D gene: NA
J gene: TRBJ2-6
clone size: NA
V gene: TRBV9
CDR3 protein: CASSTSGTAPSGANVLTF
CDR3 DNA: TGTGCCAGCAGCACCTCCGGGACGGCTCCCTCTGGGGCCAACGTCCTGACTTTC

D gene: NA
J gene: TRBJ2-1
clone size: NA
V gene: TRBV6-6
CDR3 protein: CASSYRQYNEQFF
CDR3 DNA: TGTGCCAGCAGTTATAGGCAATACAATGAGCAGTTCTTC

D gene: NA
J gene: TRBJ2-1
clone size: few
V gene: TRBV7-9
CDR3 protein: CASSLDGGADNEQFF
CDR3 DNA: TGTGCCAGCAGCTTAGATGGGGGCGCGGACAATGAGCAGTTCTTC

D gene: TRBD2
J gene: TRBJ2-1
clone size: many
V gene: TRBV4-3
CDR3 protein: CASSQRTSGYNEQFF
CDR3 DNA: TGCGCCAGCAGCCAACGGACTAGCGGCTACAATGAGCAGTTCTTC

D gene: NA
J gene: TRBJ2-6
clone size: NA
V gene: TRBV11-2
CDR3 protein: CASSFGSGRPGSGANVLTF
CDR3 DNA: TGTGCCAGCAGCTTCGGCTCAGGTAGACCAGGTTCTGGGGCCAACGTCCTGACTTTC

D gene: TRBD2
J gene: TRBJ2-7
clone size: few
V gene: TRBV20-1
CDR3 protein: CSAATGLAASEQYF
CDR3 DNA: TGCAGTGCTGCTACAGGACTAGCGGCCAGCGAGCAGTACTTC

D gene: NA
J gene: TRBJ2-7
clone size: few
V gene: TRBV21-1
CDR3 protein: CASSFDRVSCEQYF
CDR3 DNA: TGTGCCAGCAGCTTCGACAGGGTTTCCTGCGAGCAGTACTTC

D gene: NA
J gene: TRBJ1-4
clone size: few
V gene: TRBV20-1
CDR3 protein: CSARTAMGGTNEKLFF
CDR3 DNA: TGCAGTGCTAGAACTGCGATGGGTGGAACTAATGAAAAACTGTTTTTT

D gene: TRBD1
J gene: TRBJ1-5
clone size: NA
V gene: TRBV12-3/TRBV12-4
CDR3 protein: CASQDRGSNQPQHF
CDR3 DNA: TGTGCCAGTCAAGACAGGGGTAGCAATCAGCCCCAGCATTTT

D gene: NA
J gene: TRBJ2-3
clone size: few
V gene: TRBV7-8
CDR3 protein: CASSSGRPSDTQYF
CDR3 DNA: TGTGCCAGCAGCTCGGGACGACCCTCAGATACGCAGTATTTT

D gene: NA
J gene: TRBJ2-1
clone size: NA
V gene: TRBV14
CDR3 protein: CASSQDWGEQFF
CDR3 DNA: TGTGCCAGCAGCCAAGATTGGGGTGAGCAGTTCTTC

D gene: TRBD1
J gene: TRBJ1-1
clone size: NA
V gene: TRBV24-1
CDR3 protein: CATTRTGAKGTEAFF
CDR3 DNA: TGTGCCACCACCCGGACAGGGGCTAAGGGCACTGAAGCTTTCTTT

D gene: NA
J gene: TRBJ2-2
clone size: NA
V gene: TRBV4-1
CDR3 protein: CASSQDLSQGLTGELFF
CDR3 DNA: TGCGCCAGCAGCCAAGATCTTTCTCAGGGTTTGACCGGGGAGCTGTTTTTT

D gene: TRBD1
J gene: TRBJ2-4
clone size: once
V gene: TRBV5-1
CDR3 protein: CASSGTGAADIQYF
CDR3 DNA: TGCGCCAGCAGCGGGACAGGGGCCGCGGACATTCAGTACTTC

D gene: TRBD2
J gene: TRBJ2-1
clone size: few
V gene: TRBV3-1
CDR3 protein: CASSQERTSGRNEQFF
CDR3 DNA: TGTGCCAGCAGCCAAGAACGGACTAGCGGGAGGAATGAGCAGTTCTTC

D gene: NA
J gene: TRBJ2-1
clone size: few
V gene: TRBV29-1
CDR3 protein: CSGQGETYNEQFF
CDR3 DNA: TGCAGCGGTCAGGGTGAAACCTACAATGAGCAGTTCTTC

D gene: NA
J gene: TRBJ1-5
clone size: few
V gene: TRBV29-1
CDR3 protein: CSAKDGINQPQHF
CDR3 DNA: TGCAGCGCTAAAGACGGAATCAATCAGCCCCAGCATTTT

D gene: TRBD2
J gene: TRBJ2-7
clone size: NA
V gene: TRBV5-6
CDR3 protein: CASSLWVGRDEQYF
CDR3 DNA: TGTGCCAGCAGCTTGTGGGTCGGGAGGGACGAGCAGTACTTC

D gene: TRBD1
J gene: TRBJ2-1
clone size: few
V gene: TRBV29-1
CDR3 protein: CSVGWDRVHEQFF
CDR3 DNA: TGCAGCGTTGGTTGGGACAGGGTGCATGAGCAGTTCTTC

D gene: NA
J gene: TRBJ1-5
clone size: NA
V gene: TRBV6-5
CDR3 protein: CASSFKGLSPQHF
CDR3 DNA: TGTGCCAGCAGTTTTAAGGGGCTTTCGCCCCAGCATTTT

D gene: NA
J gene: TRBJ2-3
clone size: few
V gene: TRBV6-1
CDR3 protein: CASSEDGRTTDTQYF
CDR3 DNA: TGTGCCAGCAGTGAAGACGGAAGAACGACAGATACGCAGTATTTT

D gene: NA
J gene: TRBJ2-1
clone size: NA
V gene: TRBV20-1
CDR3 protein: CSASPRGIGTTYNEQFF
CDR3 DNA: TGCAGTGCTAGCCCACGTGGTATCGGGACAACCTACAATGAGCAGTTCTTC

D gene: NA
J gene: TRBJ2-2
clone size: NA
V gene: TRBV9
CDR3 protein: CASSVDPHNTGELFF
CDR3 DNA: TGTGCCAGCAGCGTAGACCCTCATAACACCGGGGAGCTGTTTTTT

D gene: NA
J gene: TRBJ1-2
clone size: NA
V gene: TRBV20-1
CDR3 protein: CSAREARGNYYGYTF
CDR3 DNA: TGCAGTGCTAGAGAGGCGCGAGGGAATTATTATGGCTACACCTTC

D gene: NA
J gene: TRBJ1-1
clone size: NA
V gene: TRBV6-5
CDR3 protein: CASSYVPANTEAFF
CDR3 DNA: TGTGCCAGCAGTTATGTCCCGGCGAACACTGAAGCTTTCTTT

D gene: NA
J gene: TRBJ2-3
clone size: few
V gene: TRBV12-3/TRBV12-4
CDR3 protein: CASSLNGNRDTQYF
CDR3 DNA: TGTGCCAGCAGTCTTAACGGGAACAGGGATACGCAGTATTTT

D gene: TRBD1
J gene: TRBJ2-1
clone size: few
V gene: TRBV20-1
CDR3 protein: CSAPTGGPQNMDNEQFF
CDR3 DNA: TGCAGTGCTCCCACAGGGGGCCCACAGAACATGGACAATGAGCAGTTCTTC

D gene: TRBD2
J gene: TRBJ2-1
clone size: NA
V gene: TRBV20-1
CDR3 protein: CSAPPAGGSGHEQFF
CDR3 DNA: TGCAGTGCTCCCCCGGCGGGCGGGAGTGGCCATGAGCAGTTCTTC

D gene: TRBD2
J gene: TRBJ2-7
clone size: few
V gene: TRBV5-1
CDR3 protein: CASSLIAGAYEQYF
CDR3 DNA: TGCGCCAGCAGCCTTATAGCGGGGGCCTACGAGCAGTACTTC

D gene: TRBD2
J gene: TRBJ2-3
clone size: NA
V gene: TRBV20-1
CDR3 protein: CSARVTSGTTDTQYF
CDR3 DNA: TGCAGTGCTAGAGTGACTAGCGGCACCACAGATACGCAGTATTTT

D gene: NA
J gene: TRBJ2-1
clone size: many
V gene: TRBV20-1
CDR3 protein: CSAEDNEQFF
CDR3 DNA: TGCAGTGCCGAGGACAATGAGCAGTTCTTC